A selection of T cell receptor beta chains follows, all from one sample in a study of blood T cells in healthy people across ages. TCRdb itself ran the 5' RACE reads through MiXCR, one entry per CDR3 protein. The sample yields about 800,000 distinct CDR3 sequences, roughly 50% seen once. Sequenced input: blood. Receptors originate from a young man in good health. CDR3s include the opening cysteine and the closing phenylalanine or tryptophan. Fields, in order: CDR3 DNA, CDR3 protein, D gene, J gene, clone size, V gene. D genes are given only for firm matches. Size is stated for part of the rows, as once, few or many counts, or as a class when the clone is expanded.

TGTGCCAGCAATCCAGCCTACACCGGGGAGCTGTTTTTT CASNPAYTGELFF NA TRBJ2-2 NA TRBV9
TGTGCCAGCAGCGGGGACCCGGGGGGATATGGCTACACCTTC CASSGDPGGYGYTF NA TRBJ1-2 few TRBV7-2
TGTGCCAGCAGTCACCTAGCGGTGGATACGCAGTATTTT CASSHLAVDTQYF TRBD2 TRBJ2-3 NA TRBV6-2/TRBV6-3
TGCAGCGTTGAAGACCCGGGACAGGGGCTATACAATGAGCAGTACTTC CSVEDPGQGLYNEQYF TRBD1 TRBJ2-7 NA TRBV29-1
TGTGCCAGCTTACCCGGGCCATCCAACTATGGCTACACCTTC CASLPGPSNYGYTF NA TRBJ1-2 NA TRBV7-2
TGTGCCAGCAGCGTGCGGACAGGGGGTCAAGAGACCCAGTACTTC CASSVRTGGQETQYF TRBD1 TRBJ2-5 NA TRBV7-7
TGCAGTGCTAGAGTACGCCCGACAGCCTACGAGCAGTACTTC CSARVRPTAYEQYF NA TRBJ2-7 NA TRBV20-1
TGTGCCAGCAGCTTAGTAGAGAATGAGCAGTTCTTC CASSLVENEQFF NA TRBJ2-1 NA TRBV7-8
TGTGCCAGCAATCCAAACAGGGGTAGCTTGAACACTGAAGCTTTCTTT CASNPNRGSLNTEAFF TRBD1 TRBJ1-1 NA TRBV6-5
TGTGCCAGCAGCCCGGATTTCTCCTACAATGAGCAGTTCTTC CASSPDFSYNEQFF NA TRBJ2-1 NA TRBV12-3/TRBV12-4
TGCAGTGCAGGGCCGAGTGCCTCACCCCTCCACTTT CSAGPSASPLHF NA TRBJ1-6 NA TRBV20-1
TGCAGTGCTCGACAAGGTGCATCCTCGAGCCAAAACATTCAGTACTTC CSARQGASSSQNIQYF NA TRBJ2-4 NA TRBV20-1
TGTGCCAGCAGTCAGGGGGGTCGGGGCTACACCTTC CASSQGGRGYTF TRBD1 TRBJ1-2 NA TRBV12-3/TRBV12-4
TGCAGTGCCGAGGAACTTCAGGGATTATCGGCTGAAGCTTTCTTT CSAEELQGLSAEAFF NA TRBJ1-1 NA TRBV20-1
TGCAGTGCTAGAGGACAGGGAGGGTACTACAATGAGCAGTTCTTC CSARGQGGYYNEQFF NA TRBJ2-1 NA TRBV20-1
TGCAGCGTTGATTTGGTGGGCACTGAAGCTTTCTTT CSVDLVGTEAFF NA TRBJ1-1 NA TRBV29-1
TGTGCCAGCAGTACCTCTACTGGGGCTTCACCCCTCCACTTT CASSTSTGASPLHF NA TRBJ1-6 NA TRBV6-1
TGCAGCGTTGGGACAGGGAATGGCGAGCAGTACTTC CSVGTGNGEQYF TRBD1 TRBJ2-7 few TRBV29-1
TGCGCCAGCAGCCAAGTAAGTCAGGGTGCCTACGAGCAGTACTTC CASSQVSQGAYEQYF NA TRBJ2-7 NA TRBV4-3
TGTGCCAGCAGCGCCGGGGAGGTACAGTACTTC CASSAGEVQYF NA TRBJ2-4 NA TRBV12-3/TRBV12-4